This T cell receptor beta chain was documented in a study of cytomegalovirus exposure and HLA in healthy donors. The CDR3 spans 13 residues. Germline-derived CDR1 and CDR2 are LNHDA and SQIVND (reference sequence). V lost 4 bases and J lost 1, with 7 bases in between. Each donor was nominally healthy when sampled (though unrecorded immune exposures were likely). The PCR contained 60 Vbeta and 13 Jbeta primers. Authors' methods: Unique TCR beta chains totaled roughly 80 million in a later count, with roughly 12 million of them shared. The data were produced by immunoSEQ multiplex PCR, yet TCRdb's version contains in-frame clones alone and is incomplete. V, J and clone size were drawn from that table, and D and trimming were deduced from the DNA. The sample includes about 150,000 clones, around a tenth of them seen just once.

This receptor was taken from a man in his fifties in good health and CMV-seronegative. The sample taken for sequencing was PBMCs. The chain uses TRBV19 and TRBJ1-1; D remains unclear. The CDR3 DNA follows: TGTGCCAGTAGTACCCGACAGAACACTGAAGCTTTCTTT. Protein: CASSTRQNTEAFF.